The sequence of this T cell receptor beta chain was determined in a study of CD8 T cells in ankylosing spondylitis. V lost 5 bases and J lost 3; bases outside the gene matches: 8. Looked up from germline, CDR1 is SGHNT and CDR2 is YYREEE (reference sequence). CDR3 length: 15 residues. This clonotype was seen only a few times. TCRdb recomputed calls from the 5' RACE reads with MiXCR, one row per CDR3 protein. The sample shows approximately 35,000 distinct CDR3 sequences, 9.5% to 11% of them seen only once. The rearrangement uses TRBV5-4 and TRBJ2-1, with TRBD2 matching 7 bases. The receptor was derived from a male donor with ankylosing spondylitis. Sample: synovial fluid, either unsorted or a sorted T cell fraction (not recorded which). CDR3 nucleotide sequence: TGTGCCAGCAGTAAACCGGGACTAAACTACAATGAGCAGTTCTTC. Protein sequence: CASSKPGLNYNEQFF.